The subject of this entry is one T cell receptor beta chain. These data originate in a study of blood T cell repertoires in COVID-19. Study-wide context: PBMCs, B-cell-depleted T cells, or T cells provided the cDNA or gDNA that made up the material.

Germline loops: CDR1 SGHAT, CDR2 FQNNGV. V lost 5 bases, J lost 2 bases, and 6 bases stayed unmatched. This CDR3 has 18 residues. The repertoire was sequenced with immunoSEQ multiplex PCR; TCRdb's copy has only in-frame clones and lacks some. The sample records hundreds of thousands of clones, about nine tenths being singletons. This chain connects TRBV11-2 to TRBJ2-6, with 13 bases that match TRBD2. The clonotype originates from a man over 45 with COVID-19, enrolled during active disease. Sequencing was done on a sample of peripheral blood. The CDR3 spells CASSIGTSGTAGANVLTF. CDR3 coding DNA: TGTGCCAGCAGCATTGGGACTAGCGGGACGGCTGGGGCCAACGTCCTGACTTTC.